The T cell receptor beta chain under discussion was sequenced for a study of technical replicates of blood from a few donors. Profiling relied on immunoSEQ multiplex PCR, and the TCRdb table lists in-frame clones only, not all of them. The table includes roughly 80,000 clones, about 96% detected once. There are 12 residues in the CDR3. The V gene's germline CDR1 is SGHRS and CDR2 YFSETQ. The ends were cut back, 7 bases at V and 3 bases at J, with 10 bases in the middle. This receptor was taken from a human donor in good health. This sequence joins TRBV5-1 and TRBJ2-5; D might be TRBD1 (6 bases). The sample comprised T cells isolated from PBMCs. The CDR3 sequence: CASRAGEETQYF. Written as DNA, the CDR3 is TGCGCCAGCCGGGCAGGGGAAGAGACCCAGTACTTC.